The clone carrying this T cell receptor beta chain was observed a few times. Its antigen is unidentified. An end of the junction does not agree with germline; a read error may underlie this. The CDR3 contains 14 residues. Looked up from germline, CDR1 is MNHNS and CDR2 is SASEGT. After constant-region reverse-primer amplification, full-length variable regions underwent semi-nested PCR with Nested Universal Primer A. A single record per CDR3 protein comes from TCRdb applying MiXCR to the 5' RACE reads. The profile shows 9,500 to 12,000 distinct CDR3 sequences, 45% to 50% of them singletons. Study-level findings and limits: Tumor Treg TCRs overlapped most with tumor naive CD4+ cells. The TCR gene usage of tumor memory CD4+ T cells clustered together with blood and lymph node memory CD4+ cells and with lymph node naive CD4+ cells.

The chain is built from TRBV6-1 and TRBJ1-4; possible D gene TRBD1, 6 bases. The receptor was derived from a female donor with breast cancer. The sample taken for sequencing was tumor-infiltrating naive CD4+ T cells sorted from the breast tumor. Subset indicated: naive CD4+ T cells, CD4+CD45RA+CD25-. CDR3 sequence (DNA): TGTGCCAGCAGTGCTGGGGGCCTGAATGAGAAACTGTTTTTT. Amino acids: CASSAGGLNEKLFF.